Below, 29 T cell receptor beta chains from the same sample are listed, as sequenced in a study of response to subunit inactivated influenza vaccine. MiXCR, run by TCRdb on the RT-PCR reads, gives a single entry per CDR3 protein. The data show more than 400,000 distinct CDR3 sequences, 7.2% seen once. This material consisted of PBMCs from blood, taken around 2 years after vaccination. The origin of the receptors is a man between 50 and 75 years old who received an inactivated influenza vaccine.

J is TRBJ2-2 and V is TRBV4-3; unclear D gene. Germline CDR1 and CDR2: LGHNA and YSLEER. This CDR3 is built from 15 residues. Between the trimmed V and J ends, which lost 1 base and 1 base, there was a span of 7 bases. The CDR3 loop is CASSQVSLNTGELFF. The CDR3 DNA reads TGCGCCAGCAGCCAAGTGAGCCTGAACACCGGGGAGCTGTTTTTT.

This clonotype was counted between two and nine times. This CDR3 reads CASQSWDSTDTQYF. The CDR3 nucleotides are TGTGCCAGCCAGTCCTGGGACAGCACAGATACGCAGTATTTT. The V call is TRBV25-1, the J call TRBJ2-3; D tentatively reads TRBD1 or TRBD2 (5 bases each). Germline loops: CDR1 MGHDK, CDR2 SYGVNS. The CDR3 covers 14 residues. Between the trimmed V and J ends, which lost 8 bases and 0 bases, there was a span of 12 bases.

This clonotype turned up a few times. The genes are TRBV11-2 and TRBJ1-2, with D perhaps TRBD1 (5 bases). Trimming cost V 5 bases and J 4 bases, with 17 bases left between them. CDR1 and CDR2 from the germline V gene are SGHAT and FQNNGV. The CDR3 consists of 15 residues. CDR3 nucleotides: TGTGCCAGCAGCCCGGATCCCCAGGGTATCTATGGCTACACCTTC. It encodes CASSPDPQGIYGYTF.

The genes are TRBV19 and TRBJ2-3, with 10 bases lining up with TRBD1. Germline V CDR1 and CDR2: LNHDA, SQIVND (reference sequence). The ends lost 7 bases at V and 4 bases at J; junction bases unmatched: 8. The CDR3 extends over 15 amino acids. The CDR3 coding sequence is TGTGCCAGTATACGCCGGGACAGGGGCCCAGATACGCAGTATTTT. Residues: CASIRRDRGPDTQYF.

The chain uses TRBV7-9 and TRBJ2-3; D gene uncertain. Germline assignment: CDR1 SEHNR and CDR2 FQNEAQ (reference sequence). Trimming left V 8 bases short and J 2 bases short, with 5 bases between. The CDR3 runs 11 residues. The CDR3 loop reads CASGDTDTQYF. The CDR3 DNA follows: TGTGCCAGCGGCGACACAGATACGCAGTATTTT.

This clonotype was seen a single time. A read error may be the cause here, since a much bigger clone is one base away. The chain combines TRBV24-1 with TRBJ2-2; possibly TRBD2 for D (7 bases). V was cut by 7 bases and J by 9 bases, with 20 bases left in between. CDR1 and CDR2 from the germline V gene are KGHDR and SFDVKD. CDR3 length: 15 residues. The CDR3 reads CATSRGGGYAWELFF. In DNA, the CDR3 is TGTGCCACCAGCAGAGGGGGAGGGTACGCCTGGGAGCTGTTTTTT.

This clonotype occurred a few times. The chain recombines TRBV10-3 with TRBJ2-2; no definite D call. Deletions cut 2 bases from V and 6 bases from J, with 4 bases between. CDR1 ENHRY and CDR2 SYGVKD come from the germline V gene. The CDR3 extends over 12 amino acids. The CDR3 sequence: CAISERAGELFF. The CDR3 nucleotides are TGTGCCATCAGTGAGAGGGCCGGGGAGCTGTTTTTT.

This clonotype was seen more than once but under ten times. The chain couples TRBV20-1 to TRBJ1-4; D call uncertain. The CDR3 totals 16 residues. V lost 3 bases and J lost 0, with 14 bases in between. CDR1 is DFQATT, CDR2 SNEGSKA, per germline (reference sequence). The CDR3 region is CSASLHHPATNEKLFF. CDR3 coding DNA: TGCAGTGCTAGTTTACACCACCCTGCAACTAATGAAAAACTGTTTTTT.

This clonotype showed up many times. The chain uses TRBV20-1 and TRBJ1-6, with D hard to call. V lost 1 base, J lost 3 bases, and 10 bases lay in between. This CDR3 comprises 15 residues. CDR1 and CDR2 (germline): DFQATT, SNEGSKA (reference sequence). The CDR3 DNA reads TGCAGTGCTAGAGTTGGAGGGAACTATAATTCACCCCTCCACTTT. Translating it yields CSARVGGNYNSPLHF.

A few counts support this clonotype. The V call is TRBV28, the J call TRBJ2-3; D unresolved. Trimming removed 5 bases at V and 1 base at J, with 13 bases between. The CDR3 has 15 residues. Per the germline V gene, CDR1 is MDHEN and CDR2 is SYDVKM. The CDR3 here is CASSTSLSGTDTQYF. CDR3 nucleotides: TGTGCCAGCAGTACATCACTTTCGGGCACAGATACGCAGTATTTT.

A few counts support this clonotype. The CDR3 here is CASSRGLGLAGGPRETQYF. Written as DNA, the CDR3 is TGTGCCAGCAGCCGAGGACTGGGACTAGCGGGAGGGCCACGAGAGACCCAGTACTTC. This chain connects TRBV11-1 to TRBJ2-5; TRBD2 agrees at 16 bases. The CDR3 is made up of 19 amino acids. CDR1 is SGHAT, CDR2 FQDESV, per germline (reference sequence). J was trimmed by 4 bases and V by 5 bases; bases with no gene match: 13. Full variable domain (remainder filled in from reference TRBV11-1 and TRBJ2-5): EAEVAQSPRYKITEKSQAVAFWCDPISGHATLYWYRQILGQGPELLVQFQDESVVDDSQLPKDRFSAERLKGVDSTLKIQPAELGDSAMYLCASSRGLGLAGGPRETQYFGPGTRLLVL.

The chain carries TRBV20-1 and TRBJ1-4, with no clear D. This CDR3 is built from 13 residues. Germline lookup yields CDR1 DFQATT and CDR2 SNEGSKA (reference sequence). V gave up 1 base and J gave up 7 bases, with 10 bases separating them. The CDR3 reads CSARGNIGEKLFF. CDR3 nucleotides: TGCAGTGCTAGAGGGAACATAGGTGAAAAACTGTTTTTT.

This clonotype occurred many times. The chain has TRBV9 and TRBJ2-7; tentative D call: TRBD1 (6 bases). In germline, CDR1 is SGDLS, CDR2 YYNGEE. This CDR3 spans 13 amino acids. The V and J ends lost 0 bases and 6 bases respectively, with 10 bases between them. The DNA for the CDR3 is TGTGCCAGCAGCGTAGATTTCAGGGGCGAGCAGTACTTC. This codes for CASSVDFRGEQYF.

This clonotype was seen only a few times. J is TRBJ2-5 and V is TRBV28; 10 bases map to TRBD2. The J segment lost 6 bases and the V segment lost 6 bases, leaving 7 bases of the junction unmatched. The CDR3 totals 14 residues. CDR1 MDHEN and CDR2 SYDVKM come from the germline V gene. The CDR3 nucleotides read TGTGCCAGCAGACTAGCGGGGTCGGGGAAGACCCAGTACTTC. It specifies CASRLAGSGKTQYF.

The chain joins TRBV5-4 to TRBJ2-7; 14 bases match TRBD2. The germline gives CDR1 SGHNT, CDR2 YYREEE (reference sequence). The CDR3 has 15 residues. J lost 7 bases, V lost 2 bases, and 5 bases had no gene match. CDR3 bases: TGTGCCAGCAGCTTCGGGACTAGCGGGAGTCGGGAGCAGTACTTC. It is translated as CASSFGTSGSREQYF.

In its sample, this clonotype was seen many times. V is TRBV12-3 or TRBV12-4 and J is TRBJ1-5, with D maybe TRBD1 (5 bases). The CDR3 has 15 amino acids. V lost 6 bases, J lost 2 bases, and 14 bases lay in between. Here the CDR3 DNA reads TGTGCCAGCAGCCGGGGTGGGGGACGCAATCAGCCCCAGCATTTT. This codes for CASSRGGGRNQPQHF.

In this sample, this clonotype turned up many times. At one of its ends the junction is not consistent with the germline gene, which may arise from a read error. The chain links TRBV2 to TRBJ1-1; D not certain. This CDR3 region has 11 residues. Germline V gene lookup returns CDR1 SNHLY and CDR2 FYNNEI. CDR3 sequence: CASTMKTEAFF. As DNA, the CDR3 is TGTGCCAGTACCATGAAGACTGAAGCTTTCTTT.

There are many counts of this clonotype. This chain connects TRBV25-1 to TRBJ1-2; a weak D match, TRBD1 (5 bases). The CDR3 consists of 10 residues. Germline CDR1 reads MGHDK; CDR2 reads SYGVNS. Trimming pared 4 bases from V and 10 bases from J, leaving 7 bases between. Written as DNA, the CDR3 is TGTGCCAGCAGTGCGGGGGACTACACCTTC. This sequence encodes CASSAGDYTF.

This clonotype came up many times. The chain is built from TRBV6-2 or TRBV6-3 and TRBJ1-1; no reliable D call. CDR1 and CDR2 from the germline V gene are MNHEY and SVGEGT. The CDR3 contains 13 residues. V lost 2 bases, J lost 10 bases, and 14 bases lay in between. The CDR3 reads CASSYQPPAAAFF. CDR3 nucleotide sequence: TGTGCCAGCAGTTACCAGCCGCCAGCAGCAGCTTTCTTT.

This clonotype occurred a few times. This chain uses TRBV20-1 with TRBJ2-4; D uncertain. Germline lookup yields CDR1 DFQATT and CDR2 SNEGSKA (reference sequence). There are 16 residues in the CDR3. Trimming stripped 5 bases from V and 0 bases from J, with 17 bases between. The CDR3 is CSARPDLSLAKNIQYF. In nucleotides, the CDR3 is TGCAGTGCTCGCCCTGATTTGTCCTTAGCCAAAAACATTCAGTACTTC.

CDR3 coding DNA: TGTGCCAGCAGTTTAATAGTCACTGAAGCTTTCTTT. Its translation is CASSLIVTEAFF. V usage is TRBV12-3 or TRBV12-4 and J usage is TRBJ1-1; D is ambiguous. V gave up 2 bases and J gave up 4 bases, with 5 bases separating them. The CDR3 spans 12 residues.

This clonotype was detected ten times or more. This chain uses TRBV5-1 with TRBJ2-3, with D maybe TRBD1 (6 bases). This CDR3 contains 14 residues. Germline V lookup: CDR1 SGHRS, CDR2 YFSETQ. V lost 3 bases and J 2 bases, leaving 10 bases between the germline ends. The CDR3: CASSYAGDTDTQYF. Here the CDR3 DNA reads TGCGCCAGCAGCTATGCAGGGGACACAGATACGCAGTATTTT.

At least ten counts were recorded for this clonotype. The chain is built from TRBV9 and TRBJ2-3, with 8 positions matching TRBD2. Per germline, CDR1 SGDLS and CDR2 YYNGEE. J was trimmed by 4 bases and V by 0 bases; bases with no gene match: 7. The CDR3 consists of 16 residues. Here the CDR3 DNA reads TGTGCCAGCAGCGTAGCCAGCGGGGGCTTGGCAGATACGCAGTATTTT. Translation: CASSVASGGLADTQYF.

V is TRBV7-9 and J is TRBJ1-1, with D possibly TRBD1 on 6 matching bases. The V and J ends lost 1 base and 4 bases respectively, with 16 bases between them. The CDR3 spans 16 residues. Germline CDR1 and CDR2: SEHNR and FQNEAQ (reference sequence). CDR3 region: CASSLVGSGAPTEAFF. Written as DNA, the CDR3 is TGTGCCAGCAGCTTAGTGGGGTCGGGGGCGCCCACTGAAGCTTTCTTT.

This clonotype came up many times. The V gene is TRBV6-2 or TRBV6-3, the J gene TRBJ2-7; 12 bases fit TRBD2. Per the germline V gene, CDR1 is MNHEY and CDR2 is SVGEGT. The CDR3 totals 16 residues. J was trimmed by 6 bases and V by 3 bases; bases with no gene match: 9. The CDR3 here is CASSYYLAGGRFEQYF. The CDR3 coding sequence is TGTGCCAGCAGTTATTATCTAGCGGGAGGGAGGTTCGAGCAGTACTTC.

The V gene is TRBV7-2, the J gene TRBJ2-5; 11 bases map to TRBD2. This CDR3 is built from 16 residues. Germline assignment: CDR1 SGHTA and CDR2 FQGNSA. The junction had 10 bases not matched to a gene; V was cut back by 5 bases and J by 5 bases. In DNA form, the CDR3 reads TGTGCCAGCAGCATGATACTAGCGGGAGTGGGGGAGACCCAGTACTTC. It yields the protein CASSMILAGVGETQYF.

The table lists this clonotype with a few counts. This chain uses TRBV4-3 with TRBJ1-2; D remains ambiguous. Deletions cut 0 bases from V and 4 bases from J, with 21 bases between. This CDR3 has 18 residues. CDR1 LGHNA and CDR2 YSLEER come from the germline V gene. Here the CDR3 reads CASSQEWAEAVPSYGYTF. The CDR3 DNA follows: TGCGCCAGCAGCCAAGAGTGGGCCGAAGCGGTTCCTTCCTATGGCTACACCTTC.

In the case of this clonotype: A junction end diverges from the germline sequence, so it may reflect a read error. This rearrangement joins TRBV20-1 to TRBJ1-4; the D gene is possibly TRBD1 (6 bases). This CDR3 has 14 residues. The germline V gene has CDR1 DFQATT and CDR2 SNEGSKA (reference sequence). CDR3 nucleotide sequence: TGCAGTGCTAGAGTAGGGGGGCCTAAAGAAAAACTGTTTTTT. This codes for CSARVGGPKEKLFF.

CDR3: CASSPPAGSNYGYTF. The CDR3 nucleotides are TGTGCCAGCTCACCACCGGCAGGGTCTAACTATGGCTACACCTTC. V gene TRBV18 combines with J gene TRBJ1-2; perhaps TRBD1 as D (5 bases). V lost 0 bases to trimming and J lost 0 bases, with 8 bases between them. Per germline, CDR1 KGHSH and CDR2 LQKENI. The CDR3 runs to 15 residues.